The T cell receptor beta chain under discussion was sequenced for a study of cytomegalovirus exposure and HLA in healthy donors. V gave up 5 bases and J gave up 2 bases, with 18 bases separating them. The germline CDR1 and CDR2 sequences are SGHTA and FQGTGA. The CDR3 has 17 amino acids. It was with 60 Vbeta and 13 Jbeta primers that the PCR ran. Some clones are missing from TCRdb's copy, which holds only in-frame ones; the method was immunoSEQ multiplex PCR. This sample has around 130,000 clones; about 80% occur once, and the top ten carry 2.5% to 3%. The TCR sequence derives from a boy aged 2 to 9 in good health and CMV-seronegative. The chain is built from TRBV7-3 and TRBJ2-2; D call uncertain. Sequencing used PBMCs. The CDR3 DNA reads TGTGCCAGCAGCCTCGTCGCAAAGCGCGCCAACACCGGGGAGCTGTTTTTT. Translating gives CASSLVAKRANTGELFF.